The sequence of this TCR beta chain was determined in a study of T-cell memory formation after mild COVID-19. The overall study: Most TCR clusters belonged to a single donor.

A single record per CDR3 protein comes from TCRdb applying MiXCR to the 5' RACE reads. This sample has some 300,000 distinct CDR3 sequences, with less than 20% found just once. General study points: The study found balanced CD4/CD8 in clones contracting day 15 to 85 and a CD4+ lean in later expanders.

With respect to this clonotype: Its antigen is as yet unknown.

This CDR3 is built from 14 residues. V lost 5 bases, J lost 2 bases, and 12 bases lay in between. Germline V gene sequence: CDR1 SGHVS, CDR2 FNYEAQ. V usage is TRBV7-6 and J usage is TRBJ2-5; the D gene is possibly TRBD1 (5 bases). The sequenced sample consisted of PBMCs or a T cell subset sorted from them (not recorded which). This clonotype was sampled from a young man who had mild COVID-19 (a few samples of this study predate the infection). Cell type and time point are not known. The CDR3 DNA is TGTGCCAGCAGCCTCAGGGAAAAACAAGAGACCCAGTACTTC. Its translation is CASSLREKQETQYF.